Following are 18 T cell receptor beta chains from one sample sequenced in a study of T-cell reconstitution after alpha-beta-depleted transplantation in children. Unique molecular identifiers were incorporated when the TCRbeta library was constructed. TCRdb used MiXCR to reprocess the PCR reads, holding one entry per CDR3 protein. The repertoire holds approximately 340,000 distinct CDR3 sequences, with 10% as singletons. Sequenced material: PBMCs from the stem cell graft donor, taken from the stem cell graft. These receptors were obtained from a human donor who donated a stem cell graft to a child with acute lymphoblastic leukemia.

V is TRBV18 and J is TRBJ2-1; perhaps TRBD1 as D (5 bases). Trimming pared 2 bases from V and 9 bases from J, leaving 11 bases between. CDR3 length equals 13 residues. Germline assignment: CDR1 KGHSH and CDR2 LQKENI. The CDR3, as DNA: TGTGCCAGCTCACCAAACCAGGGTTTTGAGCAGTTCTTC. Its translation: CASSPNQGFEQFF.

The chain carries TRBV5-1 and TRBJ2-3; D uncertain. The CDR3 is made up of 13 amino acids. V gave up 5 bases and J gave up 5 bases, with 12 bases separating them. Germline V gene lookup returns CDR1 SGHRS and CDR2 YFSETQ. The CDR3 DNA sequence: TGCGCCAGCAGTGGGGTGGCCGAAGATACGCAGTATTTT. Amino acid sequence: CASSGVAEDTQYF. The complete variable domain, with remaining parts taken from reference TRBV5-1 and TRBJ2-3, reads KAGVTQTPRYLIKTRGQQVTLSCSPISGHRSVSWYQQTPGQGLQFLFEYFSETQRNKGNFPGRFSGRQFSNSRSEMNVSTLELGDSALYLCASSGVAEDTQYFGPGTRLTVL.

The CDR3 sequence: CSDWNPGQGNNEQFF. The CDR3 region has the DNA TGCAGCGACTGGAACCCGGGACAGGGGAACAATGAGCAGTTCTTC. The V and J genes are TRBV29-1 and TRBJ2-1; 10 bases agree with TRBD1. From germline, CDR1 is SQVTM and CDR2 ANQGSEA. The CDR3 loop spans 15 amino acids. With 7 bases clipped from V and 5 bases from J, the junction kept 11 bases outside the gene matches.

This clonotype was seen more than once but under ten times. This chain uses TRBV30 with TRBJ1-1, with unresolved D. The CDR3 runs to 12 residues. V was cut by 3 bases and J by 1 base, with 6 bases left in between. CDR1 GTSNPN and CDR2 SVGIG come from the germline V gene (reference sequence). The CDR3 here is CAWSYPNTEAFF. DNA for the CDR3: TGTGCCTGGAGCTACCCGAACACTGAAGCTTTCTTT.

CDR3 sequence (DNA): TGTGCCAGCAGTTACGGAGGACGCGAGCAGTACTTC. Translated: CASSYGGREQYF. The chain combines TRBV6-2 or TRBV6-3 with TRBJ2-7; a possible D gene is TRBD2 (5 bases). This CDR3 spans 12 amino acids. CDR1 is MNHEY and CDR2 is SVGEGT in the germline V gene. V was clipped by 2 bases and J by 6 bases, with 8 bases between them.

This clonotype was recorded at least ten times. The rearrangement uses TRBV5-1 and TRBJ2-5, with 12 bases identical to TRBD2. Losses at the gene ends were 3 bases for V and 0 bases for J; bases not matched to a gene: 3. CDR1 and CDR2 (germline): SGHRS, YFSETQ. The CDR3 runs to 16 residues. In DNA, the CDR3 is TGCGCCAGCAGCTCTGGACTAGCGGGAAACCAAGAGACCCAGTACTTC. This encodes CASSSGLAGNQETQYF.

This clonotype was counted ten times or more. The V and J genes are TRBV7-2 and TRBJ2-2; the D gene is possibly TRBD2 (5 bases). Germline V gene sequence: CDR1 SGHTA, CDR2 FQGNSA. The CDR3 is made up of 14 amino acids. Trimming pared 6 bases from V and 4 bases from J, leaving 12 bases between. The CDR3 coding sequence is TGTGCCAGCAGGTCCGGACGGGGCACCGGGGAGCTGTTTTTT. As protein: CASRSGRGTGELFF. Full variable domain (rest looked up from reference TRBV7-2 and TRBJ2-2): GAGVSQSPSNKVTEKGKDVELRCDPISGHTALYWYRQSLGQGLEFLIYFQGNSAPDKSGLPSDRFSAERTGGSVSTLTIQRTQQEDSAVYLCASRSGRGTGELFFGEGSRLTVL.

There are a few counts of this clonotype. The DNA for the CDR3 is TGCGCCAGCAGCCAAGAACAGCGGGGGCCCACAGATACGCAGTATTTT. Translating it yields CASSQEQRGPTDTQYF. The chain has TRBV4-1 and TRBJ2-3; 8 nucleotides line up with TRBD2. The trim removed 0 bases at V and 2 bases at J, leaving 4 bases unmatched. The CDR3 totals 16 residues. Germline CDR1 MGHRA, CDR2 YSYEKL.

The chain has TRBV7-8 and TRBJ2-3; 7 nucleotides line up with TRBD1. With 5 bases clipped from V and 2 bases from J, the junction kept 7 bases outside the gene matches. Germline CDR1 SGHVS, CDR2 FQNEAQ. The CDR3 extends over 15 amino acids. The CDR3, as DNA: TGTGCCAGCAGCCCCGGGACAGCCATCACAGATACGCAGTATTTT. It specifies CASSPGTAITDTQYF.

The chain uses TRBV20-1 and TRBJ1-5; 9 bases are a match to TRBD1. J lost 2 bases, V lost 3 bases, and 17 bases had no gene match. This CDR3 is built from 19 residues. Germline assignment: CDR1 DFQATT and CDR2 SNEGSKA (reference sequence). The CDR3 region is CSARNPGQGGGWGNQPQHF. CDR3 coding DNA: TGCAGTGCTAGGAATCCGGGACAGGGAGGGGGTTGGGGCAATCAGCCCCAGCATTTT.

This clonotype was picked up a small number of times. The chain employs TRBV5-1 and TRBJ1-4; TRBD1 matches at 10 bases. Germline V gene sequence: CDR1 SGHRS, CDR2 YFSETQ. With V trimmed by 0 bases and J by 1 base, 3 bases remained unmatched. The CDR3 is made up of 17 amino acids. CDR3 in amino acids: CASSLGQGARTNEKLFF. As DNA, the CDR3 is TGCGCCAGCAGCTTGGGACAGGGGGCGCGAACTAATGAAAAACTGTTTTTT. Variable domain in full (rest from reference TRBV5-1 and TRBJ1-4): KAGVTQTPRYLIKTRGQQVTLSCSPISGHRSVSWYQQTPGQGLQFLFEYFSETQRNKGNFPGRFSGRQFSNSRSEMNVSTLELGDSALYLCASSLGQGARTNEKLFFGSGTQLSVL.

This sequence joins TRBV10-3 and TRBJ2-7; no clear D. The CDR3 spans 14 residues. V gave up 0 bases and J gave up 0 bases, with 6 bases separating them. Germline V gene data show CDR1 as ENHRY and CDR2 as SYGVKD. The CDR3, as DNA: TGTGCCATCAGTGAGTCGTTTGACTCCTACGAGCAGTACTTC. Translation: CAISESFDSYEQYF.

The V and J genes are TRBV12-3 or TRBV12-4 and TRBJ1-2, with TRBD1 matching over 9 bases. This CDR3 is 15 amino acids long. V shed 6 bases, J shed 6 bases, and the junction held 11 bases outside the gene matches. The CDR3, as DNA: TGTGCCAGCAGCCCATCGGGACAGGGAAGCCATGGCTACACCTTC. Translation: CASSPSGQGSHGYTF.

This clonotype was counted ten times or more. DNA of the CDR3: TGTGCCACCAGTGATCCGAGCTCCTATGGCTACACCTTC. Amino acid sequence: CATSDPSSYGYTF. The chain is built from TRBV24-1 and TRBJ1-2; no reliable D call. The CDR3 spans 13 residues. CDR1 is KGHDR and CDR2 is SFDVKD in the germline V gene. V was shortened by 3 bases and J by 4 bases, with 8 bases between the two germline ends.

The chain couples TRBV20-1 to TRBJ2-7; TRBD1 matches 10 bases. Germline V gene sequence: CDR1 DFQATT, CDR2 SNEGSKA (reference sequence). The V gene end was trimmed by 5 bases and the J gene end by 5 bases; junction bases not matched to a gene: 9. This CDR3 is 14 amino acids long. CDR3 in amino acids: CSAGGQGIVHEQYF. The CDR3 DNA follows: TGCAGTGCTGGGGGACAGGGGATTGTCCACGAGCAGTACTTC.

The V gene is TRBV7-2, the J gene TRBJ2-3; D is undetermined. The germline V gene has CDR1 SGHTA and CDR2 FQGNSA. Trimming pared 6 bases from V and 2 bases from J, leaving 9 bases between. The CDR3 totals 13 residues. The CDR3 protein is CASRGAITDTQYF. The CDR3 DNA sequence: TGTGCCAGCAGGGGCGCGATCACAGATACGCAGTATTTT.

A few counts support this clonotype. This chain joins TRBV28 and TRBJ2-1; tentative D call: TRBD2 (5 bases). V lost 4 bases and J lost 5, with 15 bases in between. This CDR3 region has 15 residues. CDR1 is MDHEN, CDR2 SYDVKM, per germline. The CDR3 loop is CASSSRGSGHNEQFF. The CDR3 nucleotides read TGTGCCAGCAGTTCCCGAGGGAGCGGCCACAATGAGCAGTTCTTC.

The chain carries TRBV4-1 and TRBJ2-7, with 9 bases that match TRBD1. With 4 bases clipped from V and 1 base from J, the junction kept 5 bases outside the gene matches. The CDR3 length is 15 residues. Germline V CDR1 and CDR2: MGHRA, YSYEKL. CDR3 bases: TGCGCCAGCAGCCTCGGGACAGGGAGATCCTACGAGCAGTACTTC. Amino acid sequence: CASSLGTGRSYEQYF.